The source of this TCR beta chain is a study of CD8+ T cells in alopecia areata. Study-wide results and caveats: Against the mouse data, patients shared TCRs less clearly, possibly for HLA reasons. More clonal than normal scalp was lesional scalp, particularly alopecia totalis/universalis.

The sorting of PBMCs gave CD4+ and CD8+ T cells. Reverse transcribed after extraction, RNA yielded cDNA as the sequencing template. The method was immunoSEQ multiplex PCR; TCRdb's version includes in-frame clones alone and lacks a portion of them. The sample contains 120,000 or so clones, around 61% of which appear only once. The V end lost 6 bases, the J end lost 5 bases, and 16 bases lay between the germline ends. Germline loops: CDR1 GTSNPN, CDR2 SVGIG (reference sequence). The CDR3 spans 13 residues. Regarding this clone: Its antigen remains unknown.

The sample taken for sequencing was CD4+ T cells sorted from blood. The chain combines TRBV30 with TRBJ2-5; possibly TRBD1 for D (5 bases). This TCR derives from a human donor in good health. CDR3 sequence: CACRPSGIETQYF. The CDR3 DNA reads as TGTGCCTGCCGCCCCTCAGGGATTGAGACCCAGTACTTC.